Detailed here is one TCR beta chain. Its target is not known. The sample comes from a study of CD8+CD57+ T cells in acquired aplastic anemia. About the study: Sorted CD4+ and CD8+ cells gave an average of approximately 3.1 ug of DNA. On average, healthy donors gave around 10 million reads for CD4+ cells.

It was genomic DNA that served as the template for profiling TCR beta VDJ and CDR3. In TCRdb, the reads were re-called with MiXCR into one record per CDR3 protein. The sample includes a few hundred thousand distinct CDR3 sequences, around 60% of them seen just once. Study-wide results and limits: Significant differences in CD8+ Simpson's diversity were not observed between patients and controls. Patients and controls were found to share about 31 CD8+ CDR3 sequences.

Germline V gene data show CDR1 as SQVTM and CDR2 as ANQGSEA. CDR3 length equals 15 residues. Trimming cost V 6 bases and J 7 bases, with 24 bases left between them. The sequencing sample was made of sorted CD4+, CD8+, or CD8+CD57+ T cells (not recorded which) from PBMCs. The chain recombines TRBV29-1 with TRBJ1-1, with D possibly matching TRBD1 (5 bases). The TCR originated in a human donor in good health. The CDR3, as DNA: TGCAGCGTCTCATCGAAAGGAGCAGGGCGGGTTGAAGCTTTCTTT. Translated, it gives CSVSSKGAGRVEAFF. Full variable domain (outside the CDR3, taken from reference TRBV29-1 and TRBJ1-1): SAVISQKPSRDICQRGTSLTIQCQVDSQVTMMFWYRQQPGQSLTLIATANQGSEATYESGFVIDKFPISRPNLTFSTLTVSNMSPEDSSIYLCSVSSKGAGRVEAFFGQGTRLTVV.